In its sample, the clone carrying this T cell receptor beta chain was seen once. The antigen is not known. These data come from a study of shared clonotypes between healthy human individuals. Study-level results: Clonotypes shared by all four donors outscored non-shared clonotypes in generation probability.

Execution of the assay was at deep level. TCRdb's copy holds only in-frame clones and misses some; the assay was immunoSEQ multiplex PCR. The sample includes under 2,500,000 clones, approximately 96% of them seen just once. The CDR3 sequence is 16 residues long. J was trimmed by 5 bases and V by 3 bases; bases with no gene match: 9. In germline, CDR1 is SGHNT, CDR2 YYREEE (reference sequence). The clonotype was recovered from a man aged 18-30 years in good health. Sample: naive CD4+ T cells sorted from blood. As to subset: CD45RA+ positively selected. The chain has TRBV5-4 and TRBJ2-3; the match to TRBD2 covers 10 bases. In DNA form, the CDR3 reads TGTGCCAGCAGCTGGCAAGCGGGGGGGCGCGAAGATACGCAGTATTTT. Protein product: CASSWQAGGREDTQYF.